This is a list of T cell receptor beta chains from one sample in a study of read filtering for tumor transcriptome and immune sequencing. A single record per CDR3 protein comes from TCRdb applying MiXCR to the reads. The sample has about 46,000 distinct CDR3 sequences; approximately 12% are singletons. Sequencing was performed on a population of CD138-negative cells sorted from bone marrow. The receptors were sampled from a donor aged 40 or older with multiple myeloma. Each CDR3 is given with its conserved first and last residue. A D gene is named only where the DNA matches it firmly. The size field is filled for only some rows; it gives once, few, many or a size class.

TRBD2 TRBJ2-4 many TRBV19 TGTGCCAGTAGTCCCTCCGGGACTAGCGGAGGCGGAATAGCCAAAAACATTCAGTACTTC CASSPSGTSGGGIAKNIQYF
NA TRBJ2-7 many TRBV9 TGTGCCAGCAGCCCGGGCGGACCCCTATCGACCTACGAGCAGTACTTC CASSPGGPLSTYEQYF
NA TRBJ2-7 many TRBV20-1 TGCAGTGCTAGGGGTGATGTGGGCGACGAGCAGTACTTC CSARGDVGDEQYF
NA TRBJ2-4 many TRBV29-1 TGCAGCGTTGAGAGTGGGGAGGACATTCAGTACTTC CSVESGEDIQYF
TRBD1 TRBJ2-2 many TRBV7-2 TGTGCCAGCAGCTTGGACAGGGGGTTCACCGGGGAGCTGTTTTTT CASSLDRGFTGELFF
NA TRBJ2-3 many TRBV2 TGTGCCAGCAGCCCGGGACGTATGACAGATACGCAGTATTTT CASSPGRMTDTQYF
TRBD2 TRBJ2-1 many TRBV11-2 TGTGCCAGCAGCTTAACTCTAGCGGGAGGCCCCTACAATGAGCAGTTCTTC CASSLTLAGGPYNEQFF
TRBD1 TRBJ2-3 many TRBV20-1 TGCAGTGCTAGAGCTCAGGGGGCAGATACGCAGTATTTT CSARAQGADTQYF
TRBD2 TRBJ2-7 NA TRBV28 TGTGCCAGCAGTTTAACAACTAGCGCCCCGTCCTCCGAGCAATACTTC CASSLTTSAPSSEQYF
TRBD2 TRBJ2-3 many TRBV12-3/TRBV12-4 TGTGCCAGCAGTTTATTCGGCGGGAGGGCCAAAGGAGGAGATACGCAGTATTTT CASSLFGGRAKGGDTQYF
TRBD1 TRBJ2-2 many TRBV28 TGTGCCAGCAGTTTACAGGGGGCGCGGACCGGGGAGCTGTTTTTT CASSLQGARTGELFF
NA TRBJ1-1 many TRBV20-1 TGCAGTGCTAGAGCCCTTGGGACGGCGGGAGCTTTCTTT CSARALGTAGAFF
TRBD2 TRBJ2-1 many TRBV2 TGTGCCAGCAACCAGCGGACTAGCGGTAGCAATGAGCAGTTCTTC CASNQRTSGSNEQFF
TRBD1 TRBJ2-7 many TRBV7-2 TGTGCCAGCAGCGTTTCGACAGGGGAAGCCTACGAGCAGTACTTC CASSVSTGEAYEQYF
NA TRBJ1-1 many TRBV10-3 TGTGCCATCAGTGAGTCCGACACTGAAGCTTTCTTT CAISESDTEAFF
NA TRBJ2-3 many TRBV4-3 TGCGCCAGCAGCCAAGATCTGAGGGGCACAGATACGCAGTATTTT CASSQDLRGTDTQYF